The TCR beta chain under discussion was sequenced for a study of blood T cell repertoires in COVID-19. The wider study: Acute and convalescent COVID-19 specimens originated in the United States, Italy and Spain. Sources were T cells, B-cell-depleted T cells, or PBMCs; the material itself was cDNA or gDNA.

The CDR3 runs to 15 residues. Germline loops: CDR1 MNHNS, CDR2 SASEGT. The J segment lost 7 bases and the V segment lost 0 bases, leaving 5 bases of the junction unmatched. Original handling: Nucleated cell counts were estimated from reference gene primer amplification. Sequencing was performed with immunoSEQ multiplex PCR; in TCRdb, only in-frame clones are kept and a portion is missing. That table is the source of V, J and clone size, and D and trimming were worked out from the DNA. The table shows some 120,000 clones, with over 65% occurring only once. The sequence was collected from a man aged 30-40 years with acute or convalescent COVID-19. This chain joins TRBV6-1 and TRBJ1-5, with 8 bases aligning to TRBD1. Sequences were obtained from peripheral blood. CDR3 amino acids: CASSEAGTGNQPQHF. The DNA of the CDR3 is TGTGCCAGCAGTGAAGCTGGGACAGGTAACCAGCCCCAGCATTTT.